Many counts were recorded for the clone carrying this T cell receptor (beta chain). Antigen unknown. The team produced cDNA through 5'RACE using 10-nucleotide random UMIs. TCRdb used MiXCR to reprocess the 5' RACE reads, holding one entry per CDR3 protein. This sample has tens of thousands of distinct CDR3 sequences; under 4.5% occur once, and the top ten carry around 3.1%. The entry originates in a study of neurological immune-mediated disorders. Points from the study as a whole: When repertoires were grouped phylogenetically, those of 18 of 34 multiple sclerosis patients fell into one related-CDR3 cluster, a possible signature.

Germline trimming cut 9 bases from V and 2 bases from J; bases unmatched to any gene: 3. CDR3 length: 13 amino acids. The rearrangement joins TRBV12-3 or TRBV12-4 to TRBJ1-5, with 8 nucleotides matching TRBD1. Sequencing used PBMCs. The sequence derives from a woman in her 50s with multiple sclerosis. CDR3 in DNA: TGTGCCAGTAAGGGACAGGGCAATCAGCCCCAGCATTTT. Protein: CASKGQGNQPQHF.